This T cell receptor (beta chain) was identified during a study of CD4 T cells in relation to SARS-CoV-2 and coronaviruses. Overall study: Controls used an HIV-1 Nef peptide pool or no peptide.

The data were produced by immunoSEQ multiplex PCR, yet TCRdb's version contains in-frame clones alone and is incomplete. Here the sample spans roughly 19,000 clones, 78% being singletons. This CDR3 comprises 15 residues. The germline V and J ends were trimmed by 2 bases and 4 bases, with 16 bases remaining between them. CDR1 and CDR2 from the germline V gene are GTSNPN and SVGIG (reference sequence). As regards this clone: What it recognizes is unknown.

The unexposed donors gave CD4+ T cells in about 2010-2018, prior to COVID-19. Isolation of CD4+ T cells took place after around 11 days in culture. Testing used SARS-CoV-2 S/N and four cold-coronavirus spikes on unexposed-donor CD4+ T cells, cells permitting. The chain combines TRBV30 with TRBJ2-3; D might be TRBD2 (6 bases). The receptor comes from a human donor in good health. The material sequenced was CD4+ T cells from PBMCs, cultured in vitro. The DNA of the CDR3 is TGTGCCTGGAGTTTGGCGGGGACCGGGCCAGATACGCAGTATTTT. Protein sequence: CAWSLAGTGPDTQYF.